One TCR beta chain is described in this entry. This sample was included in a study of blood T cell repertoires in COVID-19. Study-wide background: COVID-19 samples, acute and convalescent, were from the United States, Italy and Spain. The cDNA or gDNA used as material had been derived from T cells, B-cell-depleted T cells, or PBMCs.

The CDR3 loop spans 13 amino acids. Germline V gives CDR1 SNHLY, CDR2 FYNNEI. V lost 11 bases, J lost 6 bases, and 20 bases lay in between. In the study's own analysis: Reference gene primer amplification in the assay estimated nucleated cell counts. Produced via immunoSEQ multiplex PCR; TCRdb's table is partial and in-frame only. V, J and clone size are taken as reported in that table, and D and trimming were inferred from the DNA itself. Here the sample spans some 400,000 clones, approximately 87% being singletons. The source material was peripheral blood. The chain couples TRBV2 to TRBJ2-7, with D possibly being TRBD2 (5 bases). This receptor was taken from a woman aged 60-75 years with COVID-19, enrolled during active disease. CDR3 bases: TGTGCCGGAGGCCGAGGCATTCTATCCGAGCAGTACTTC. It translates to CAGGRGILSEQYF.